The present T cell receptor (beta chain) was sequenced within a study of response to subunit inactivated influenza vaccine. TCRdb called the RT-PCR reads again in MiXCR, with one record for every CDR3 protein. The table has roughly 570,000 distinct CDR3 sequences, 13% seen once. With regard to this clonotype: Its antigen is still unknown.

Per the germline V gene, CDR1 is MNHNY and CDR2 is SVGAGI (reference sequence). The CDR3 is 12 residues long. Between the trimmed V and J ends, which lost 5 bases and 6 bases, there was a span of 11 bases. General study results and limits: There was a suggestion from the authors that each seasonal influenza vaccination recruits few new T cells.

The chain uses TRBV6-6 and TRBJ2-7; a possible D gene is TRBD2 (5 bases). The sequence was collected from a man aged 50 or older who received an inactivated influenza vaccine. Specimen: PBMCs from blood, collected roughly 47 days after vaccination. The CDR3 protein is CASSPRRGEQYF. The CDR3 DNA is TGTGCCAGCAGTCCCCGACGGGGCGAGCAGTACTTC.